This is a list of T cell receptor beta chains from one sample in a study of shared clonotypes between healthy human individuals. Profiled with immunoSEQ multiplex PCR; TCRdb holds only in-frame clones, not every one. Of some 2.1 million clones detected, 85% to 95% appear once; the ten largest clones hold more than 0.1%. Sequences were obtained from naive CD4+ T cells sorted from blood. The source is a young man in good health. The CDR3 runs from the conserved cysteine through the conserved F or W. The D gene is left open where the match is weak.

>TRBJ2-3|.|TRBV7-2
TGTGCCAGCAGCACACAGCCCACAGATACGCAGTATTTT
CASSTQPTDTQYF
>TRBJ2-5|.|TRBV21-1
TGTGCCAGCAGCAATCGGAATGGCTCGGAGACCCAGTACTTC
CASSNRNGSETQYF
>TRBJ1-2|.|TRBV2
TGTGCCAGCACTAAGCTGGTCTCCCAAGTCTATGGCTACACCTTC
CASTKLVSQVYGYTF
>TRBJ1-3|.|TRBV5-1
TGCGCCAGCAGCCCAGGGAACTCTGGAAACACCATATATTTT
CASSPGNSGNTIYF
>TRBJ1-4|.|TRBV15
TGTGCCACCAGGGAGGGGTATACAGGGTACGAGGAACTGTTTTTT
CATREGYTGYEELFF
>TRBJ2-3|.|TRBV2
TGTGCCAGCAGTCTACTAGAGCCCACAGATACGCAGTATTTT
CASSLLEPTDTQYF
>TRBJ1-1|.|TRBV27
TGTGCCAGCAGTTTATCGCGGGGTAAAGCCACTGAAGCTTTCTTT
CASSLSRGKATEAFF
>TRBJ1-6|TRBD1|TRBV6-5
TGTGCCAGCAGTGTCTACCGGGACAGGTCGCCACCCCTCCACTTT
CASSVYRDRSPPLHF
>TRBJ1-5|TRBD1|TRBV30
TGTGCCTCGGGACAGGACGGGCCCCAGCATTTT
CASGQDGPQHF
>TRBJ2-2|.|TRBV30
TGTGCCTGGAGTATGAACACCGGGGAGCTGTTTTTT
CAWSMNTGELFF
>TRBJ2-6|.|TRBV7-9
TGTGCCAGCAGCTTAGGGCAGAAAGTAGACGTCCTGACTTTC
CASSLGQKVDVLTF
>TRBJ1-2|TRBD1|TRBV7-9
TGTGCCAGCAGCCCCAGGGGGCAGGTCTATGGCTACACCTTC
CASSPRGQVYGYTF